What follows are 14 T cell receptor beta chains derived from one specimen sequenced in a study of T cell responses to AZD1222 COVID-19 vaccine. Data came from immunoSEQ multiplex PCR; TCRdb stores just in-frame clones and leaves some out. This sample has approximately 100,000 clones, with around 92% found just once. This specimen was peripheral blood, taken on day 0 of MenACWY control vaccination. The receptors derive from an adult in good health.

The chain recombines TRBV2 with TRBJ2-5; 7 nucleotides agree with TRBD2. V was pared by 6 bases and J by 5 bases, with 3 bases of the junction left unmatched. The V gene's germline CDR1 is SNHLY and CDR2 FYNNEI. This CDR3 is built from 12 residues. The CDR3 region has the DNA TGTGCCAGCAGCGGGGGGAGGGAGACCCAGTACTTC. This sequence encodes CASSGGRETQYF.

The genes are TRBV5-1 and TRBJ2-7; D uncertain. The CDR3 is 14 residues long. The ends were cut back, 3 bases at V and 0 bases at J, with 10 bases in the middle. CDR1 and CDR2 from the germline V gene are SGHRS and YFSETQ. As DNA, the CDR3 is TGCGCCAGCAGCTCGGAAGGGCTCTCCTACGAGCAGTACTTC. Its translation is CASSSEGLSYEQYF.

The count of this clone is one. The chain couples TRBV6-6 to TRBJ1-1, with 7 nucleotides matching TRBD1. V was clipped by 6 bases and J by 5 bases; unmatched bases: 15. The CDR3 consists of 16 residues. In germline, CDR1 is MNHNY, CDR2 SVGAGI (reference sequence). This CDR3 is CASSPLHTGARTEAFF. The CDR3 DNA follows: TGTGCCAGCAGCCCCCTCCACACAGGGGCGCGTACTGAAGCTTTCTTT.

The chain joins TRBV27 to TRBJ2-3, with D tentatively TRBD1 (5 bases). The V gene's germline CDR1 is MNHEY and CDR2 SMNVEV (reference sequence). V gave up 3 bases and J gave up 3 bases, with 10 bases separating them. This CDR3 contains 14 residues. CDR3 amino acids: CASSLLTDTDTQYF. DNA for the CDR3: TGTGCCAGCAGTTTGTTGACAGATACAGATACGCAGTATTTT.

The V and J genes are TRBV6-5 and TRBJ2-7; TRBD2 matches at 11 bases. V lost 6 bases and J lost 2; bases outside the gene matches: 3. The CDR3 length is 14 residues. Germline CDR1 and CDR2: MNHEY and SVGAGI. This CDR3 reads CASSLAGGTYEQYF. CDR3 nucleotide sequence: TGTGCCAGCAGCTTAGCGGGGGGGACCTACGAGCAGTACTTC.

The gene calls are TRBV24-1 and TRBJ1-1, with a possible D match to TRBD1 (6 bases). Trimming cost V 6 bases and J 1 base, with 11 bases left between them. There are 14 residues in the CDR3. CDR1 KGHDR and CDR2 SFDVKD come from the germline V gene. In DNA form, the CDR3 reads TGTGCCACCAGTTCTGGACAGTGGAACACTGAAGCTTTCTTT. The encoded protein is CATSSGQWNTEAFF.

V usage is TRBV27 and J usage is TRBJ2-7; 7 bases match TRBD2. This CDR3 spans 14 amino acids. CDR1 is MNHEY, CDR2 SMNVEV, per germline (reference sequence). V shed 5 bases and J 6 bases; nucleotides not matched to a gene: 10. The CDR3, as DNA: TGTGCCAGCAGTCCCCGATTGGGGGGGACCGAGCAGTACTTC. Translation: CASSPRLGGTEQYF.

This sequence joins TRBV2 and TRBJ1-3; D is unresolved. CDR3 length: 19 amino acids. Trimming shortened V by 7 bases and J by 0 bases, and 25 bases separated the two germline ends. Germline lookup yields CDR1 SNHLY and CDR2 FYNNEI. The CDR3 is CASIQPSKVLTGSGNTIYF. CDR3 nucleotides: TGTGCCAGCATTCAGCCCTCCAAAGTCCTGACCGGCTCTGGAAACACCATATATTTT.

The rearrangement uses TRBV5-4 and TRBJ2-1; 7 nucleotides line up with TRBD2. This CDR3 has 16 amino acids. J lost 8 bases, V lost 3 bases, and 14 bases had no gene match. Germline V lookup: CDR1 SGHNT, CDR2 YYREEE (reference sequence). The CDR3 spells CASSSTGAGEVDEQFF. In DNA form, the CDR3 reads TGTGCCAGCAGCTCCACTGGTGCGGGGGAGGTGGATGAGCAGTTCTTC.

This chain uses TRBV30 with TRBJ2-3; possibly TRBD1 for D (5 bases). Germline V gene sequence: CDR1 GTSNPN, CDR2 SVGIG (reference sequence). Trimming cost V 0 bases and J 1 base, with 14 bases left between them. The CDR3 consists of 16 residues. The CDR3 loop is CAWSVRVGRGTDTQYF. In nucleotides, the CDR3 is TGTGCCTGGAGTGTCAGGGTCGGCAGGGGCACAGATACGCAGTATTTT. The full variable domain, with the rest looked up from reference TRBV30 and TRBJ2-3, is SQTIHQWPATLVQPVGSPLSLECTVEGTSNPNLYWYRQAAGRGLQLLFYSVGIGQISSEVPQNLSASRPQDRQFILSSKKLLLSDSGFYLCAWSVRVGRGTDTQYFGPGTRLTVL.

The V call is TRBV19, the J call TRBJ1-6, with TRBD1 matching 8 bases. CDR3 length equals 15 residues. The J segment lost 6 bases and the V segment lost 8 bases, leaving 9 bases of the junction unmatched. The germline CDR1 and CDR2 sequences are LNHDA and SQIVND (reference sequence). The CDR3 DNA sequence: TGTGCCAGTTCCCAGGGGGCAGTCGTTAATTCACCCCTCCACTTT. It is translated as CASSQGAVVNSPLHF.

The chain links TRBV5-1 to TRBJ2-1, with D perhaps being TRBD1 or TRBD2 (5 bases each). Germline values: CDR1 SGHRS, CDR2 YFSETQ. V dropped 0 bases and J dropped 4 bases, with 8 bases sitting between them. The CDR3 loop spans 14 amino acids. CDR3 residues: CASSLGGDYNEQFF. CDR3 DNA: TGCGCCAGCAGCTTGGGAGGGGATTACAATGAGCAGTTCTTC.

This clone was seen more than once but under ten times. J is TRBJ2-7 and V is TRBV6-2 or TRBV6-3; a weak D match, TRBD2 (6 bases). Per germline, CDR1 MNHEY and CDR2 SVGEGT. V dropped 4 bases and J dropped 5 bases, with 15 bases sitting between them. The CDR3 sequence is 14 residues long. The CDR3 sequence is CASSLRGDLDEQYF. DNA for the CDR3: TGTGCCAGCAGTTTACGAGGGGACTTGGACGAGCAGTACTTC.

This clone has only one observation. The chain uses TRBV3-1 (or the pseudogene TRBV3-2) and TRBJ1-2, with D perhaps TRBD1 (6 bases). Trimming took off 5 bases at V and 4 bases at J, with 14 bases between the two ends. Germline assignment: CDR1 LGHDT and CDR2 YNNKEL (reference sequence). This CDR3 has 14 residues. CDR3 sequence (DNA): TGTGCCAGCAGCAAGGCCCCAGGGGCCTATGGCTACACCTTC. It is translated as CASSKAPGAYGYTF.